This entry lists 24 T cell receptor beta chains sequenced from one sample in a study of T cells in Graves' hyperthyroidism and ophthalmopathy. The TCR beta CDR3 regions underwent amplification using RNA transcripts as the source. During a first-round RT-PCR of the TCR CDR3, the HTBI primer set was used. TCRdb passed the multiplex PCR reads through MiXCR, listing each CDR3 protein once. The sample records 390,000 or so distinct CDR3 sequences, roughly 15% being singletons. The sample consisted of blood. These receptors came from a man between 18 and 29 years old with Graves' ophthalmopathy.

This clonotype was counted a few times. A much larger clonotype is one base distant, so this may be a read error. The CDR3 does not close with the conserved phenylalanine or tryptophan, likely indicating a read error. CDR3 amino acids: CSAPRQTMNTEAFL. CDR3 bases: TGCAGTGCCCCCCGACAGACCATGAACACTGAAGCTTTCCTT. The V and J genes are TRBV20-1 and TRBJ1-1; D is perhaps TRBD1 (5 bases). The V end was cut by 6 bases, the J end by 0 bases, with 14 bases between. Germline CDR1 is DFQATT and CDR2 is SNEGSKA (reference sequence). This CDR3 comprises 14 residues.

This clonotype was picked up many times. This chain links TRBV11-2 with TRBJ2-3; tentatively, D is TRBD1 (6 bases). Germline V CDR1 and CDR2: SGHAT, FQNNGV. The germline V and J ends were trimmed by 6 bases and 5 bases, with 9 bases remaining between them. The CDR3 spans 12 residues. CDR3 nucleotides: TGTGCCAGCAGTCCAGGGGTAGATACGCAGTATTTT. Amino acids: CASSPGVDTQYF.

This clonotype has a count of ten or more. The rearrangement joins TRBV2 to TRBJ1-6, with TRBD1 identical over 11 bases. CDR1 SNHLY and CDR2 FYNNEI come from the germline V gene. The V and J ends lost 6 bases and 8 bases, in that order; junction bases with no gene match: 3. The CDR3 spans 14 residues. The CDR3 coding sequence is TGTGCCAGCAGGGGACAGGGGGTGCATTCACCCCTCCACTTT. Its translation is CASRGQGVHSPLHF.

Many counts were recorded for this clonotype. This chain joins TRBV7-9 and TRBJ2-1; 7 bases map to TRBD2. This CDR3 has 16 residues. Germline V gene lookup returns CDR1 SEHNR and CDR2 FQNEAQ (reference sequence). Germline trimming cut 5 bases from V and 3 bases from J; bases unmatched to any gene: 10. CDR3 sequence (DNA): TGTGCCAGCAGCCCACCCTCTGCGGGAGACTACAATGAGCAGTTCTTC. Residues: CASSPPSAGDYNEQFF.

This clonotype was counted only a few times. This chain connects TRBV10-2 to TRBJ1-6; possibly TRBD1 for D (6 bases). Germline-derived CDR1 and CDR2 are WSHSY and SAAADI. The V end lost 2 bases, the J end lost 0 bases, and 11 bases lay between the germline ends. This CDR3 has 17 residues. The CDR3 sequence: CASSEPPGASYNSPLHF. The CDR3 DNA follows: TGCGCCAGCAGTGAGCCTCCGGGGGCCTCCTATAATTCACCCCTCCACTTT.

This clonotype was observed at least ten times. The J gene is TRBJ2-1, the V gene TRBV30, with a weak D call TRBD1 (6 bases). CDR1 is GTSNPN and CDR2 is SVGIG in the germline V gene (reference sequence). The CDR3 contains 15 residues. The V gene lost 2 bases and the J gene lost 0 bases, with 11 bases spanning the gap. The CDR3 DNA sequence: TGTGCCTGGAGTACAGGGTTTAGCTCCTACAATGAGCAGTTCTTC. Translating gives CAWSTGFSSYNEQFF.

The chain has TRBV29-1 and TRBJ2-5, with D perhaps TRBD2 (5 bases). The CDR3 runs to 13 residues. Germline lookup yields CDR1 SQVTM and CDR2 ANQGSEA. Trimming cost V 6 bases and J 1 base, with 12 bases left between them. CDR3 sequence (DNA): TGCAGCGTGGAGGTAGTAACCCAAGAGACCCAGTACTTC. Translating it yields CSVEVVTQETQYF. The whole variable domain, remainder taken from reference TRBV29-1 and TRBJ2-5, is SAVISQKPSRDICQRGTSLTIQCQVDSQVTMMFWYRQQPGQSLTLIATANQGSEATYESGFVIDKFPISRPNLTFSTLTVSNMSPEDSSIYLCSVEVVTQETQYFGPGTRLLVL.

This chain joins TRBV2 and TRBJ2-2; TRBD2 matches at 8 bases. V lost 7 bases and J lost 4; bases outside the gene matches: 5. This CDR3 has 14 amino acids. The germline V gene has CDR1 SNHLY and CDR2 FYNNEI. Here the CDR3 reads CASKLAGPTGELFF. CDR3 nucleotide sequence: TGTGCCAGCAAGCTAGCGGGCCCCACCGGGGAGCTGTTTTTT.

This CDR3 reads CASSVGRTSSDEQFF. Written as DNA, the CDR3 is TGTGCCAGCAGCGTAGGTCGGACCTCGAGCGATGAGCAGTTCTTC. The genes are TRBV11-3 and TRBJ2-1; D remains unclear. Trimming left V 5 bases short and J 8 bases short, with 19 bases between. CDR1 is SGHNT and CDR2 is YENEEA in the germline V gene. The CDR3 contains 15 residues.

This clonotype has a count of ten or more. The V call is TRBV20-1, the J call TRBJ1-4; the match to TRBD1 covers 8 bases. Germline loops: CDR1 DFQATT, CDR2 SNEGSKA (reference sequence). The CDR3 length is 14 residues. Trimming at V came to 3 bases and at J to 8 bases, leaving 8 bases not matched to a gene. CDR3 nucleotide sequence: TGCAGTGCTAGTGGCTTACAGGGGGAAGAAAAACTGTTTTTT. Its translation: CSASGLQGEEKLFF.

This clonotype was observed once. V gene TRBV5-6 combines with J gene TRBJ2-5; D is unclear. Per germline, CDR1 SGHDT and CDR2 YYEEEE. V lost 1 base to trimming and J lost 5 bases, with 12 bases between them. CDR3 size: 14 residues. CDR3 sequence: CASSLLPSMETQYF. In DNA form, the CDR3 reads TGTGCCAGCAGCTTGCTCCCTTCCATGGAGACCCAGTACTTC.

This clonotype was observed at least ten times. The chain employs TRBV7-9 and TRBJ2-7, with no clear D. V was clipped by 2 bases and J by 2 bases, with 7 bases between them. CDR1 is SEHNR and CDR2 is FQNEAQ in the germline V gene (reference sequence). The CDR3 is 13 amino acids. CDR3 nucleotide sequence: TGTGCCAGCAGCTTACACGGTGCCTACGAGCAGTACTTC. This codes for CASSLHGAYEQYF.

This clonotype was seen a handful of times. CDR3 sequence: CASSLAGGGEQFF. The CDR3, as DNA: TGTGCCAGCAGCCTAGCTGGTGGGGGTGAGCAGTTCTTC. The chain employs TRBV7-3 and TRBJ2-1; D possibly matches TRBD1 or TRBD2 (5 bases each). The CDR3 is 13 residues long. V was trimmed by 5 bases and J by 9 bases, leaving 14 bases between them. CDR1 and CDR2 (germline): SGHTA, FQGTGA. The full variable domain, with the rest looked up from reference TRBV7-3 and TRBJ2-1, is GAGVSQTPSNKVTEKGKYVELRCDPISGHTALYWYRQSLGQGPEFLIYFQGTGAADDSGLPNDRFFAVRPEGSVSTLKIQRTERGDSAVYLCASSLAGGGEQFFGPGTRLTVL.

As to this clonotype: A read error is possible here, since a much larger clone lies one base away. The CDR3 DNA sequence: TGTGCCAGCAAAACCCAGGGGGCAACTGAAGCTCTCTTT. Amino acids: CASKTQGATEALF. The chain has TRBV2 and TRBJ1-1; TRBD1 matches 8 bases. The CDR3 contains 13 residues. Germline CDR1 and CDR2: SNHLY and FYNNEI.

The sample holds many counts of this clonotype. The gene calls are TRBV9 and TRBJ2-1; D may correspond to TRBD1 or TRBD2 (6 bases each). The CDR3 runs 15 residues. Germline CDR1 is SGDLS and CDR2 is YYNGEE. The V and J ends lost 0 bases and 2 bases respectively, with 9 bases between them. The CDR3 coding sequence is TGTGCCAGCAGCGTAGAAGGGGGGCCCTACAATGAGCAGTTCTTC. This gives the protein CASSVEGGPYNEQFF.

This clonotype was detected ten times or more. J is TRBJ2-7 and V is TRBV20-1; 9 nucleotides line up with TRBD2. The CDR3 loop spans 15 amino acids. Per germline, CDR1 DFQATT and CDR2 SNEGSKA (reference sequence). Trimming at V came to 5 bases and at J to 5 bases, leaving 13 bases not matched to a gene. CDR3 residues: CSAPTGSGGENEQYF. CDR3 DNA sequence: TGCAGTGCTCCGACGGGTAGCGGGGGAGAAAACGAGCAGTACTTC.

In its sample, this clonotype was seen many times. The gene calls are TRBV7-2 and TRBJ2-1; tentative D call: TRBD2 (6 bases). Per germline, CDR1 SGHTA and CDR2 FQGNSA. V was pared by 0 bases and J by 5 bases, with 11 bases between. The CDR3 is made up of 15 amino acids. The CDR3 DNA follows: TGTGCCAGCAGCTTAGCGAGACTAGGTCACAATGAGCAGTTCTTC. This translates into CASSLARLGHNEQFF. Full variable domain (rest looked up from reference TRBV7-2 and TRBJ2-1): GAGVSQSPSNKVTEKGKDVELRCDPISGHTALYWYRQSLGQGLEFLIYFQGNSAPDKSGLPSDRFSAERTGGSVSTLTIQRTQQEDSAVYLCASSLARLGHNEQFFGPGTRLTVL.

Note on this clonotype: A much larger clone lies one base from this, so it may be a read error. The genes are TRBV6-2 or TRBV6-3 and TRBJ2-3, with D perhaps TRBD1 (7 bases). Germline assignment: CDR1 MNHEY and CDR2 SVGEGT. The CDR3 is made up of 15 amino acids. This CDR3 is CASRGGGPVFDTRYF. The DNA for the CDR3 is TGTGCCAGCAGAGGAGGGGGCCCCGTATTTGATACGCGGTATTTT.

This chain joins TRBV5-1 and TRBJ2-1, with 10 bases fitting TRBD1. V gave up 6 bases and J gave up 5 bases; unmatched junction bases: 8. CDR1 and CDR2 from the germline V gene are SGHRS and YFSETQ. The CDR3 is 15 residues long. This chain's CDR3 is CASTWTGGLNNEQFF. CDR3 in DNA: TGCGCCAGCACCTGGACAGGGGGGTTAAACAATGAGCAGTTCTTC.

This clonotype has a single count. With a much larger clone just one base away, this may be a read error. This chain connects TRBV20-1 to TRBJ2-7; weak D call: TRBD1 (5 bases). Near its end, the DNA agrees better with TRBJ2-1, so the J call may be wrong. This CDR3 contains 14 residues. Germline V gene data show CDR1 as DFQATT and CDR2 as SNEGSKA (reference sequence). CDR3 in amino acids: CSVSAHRSSYEQFF. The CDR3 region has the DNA TGCAGTGTTTCCGCCCACAGGAGCTCCTACGAGCAGTTCTTC.

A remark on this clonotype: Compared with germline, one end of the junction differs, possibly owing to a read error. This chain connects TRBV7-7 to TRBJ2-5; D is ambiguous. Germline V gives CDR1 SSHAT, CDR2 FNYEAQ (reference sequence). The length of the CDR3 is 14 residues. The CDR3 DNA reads TGTGCTAGCAGCTTAGGTGCAAAACAAGAGACCCAGTACTTC. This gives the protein CASSLGAKQETQYF. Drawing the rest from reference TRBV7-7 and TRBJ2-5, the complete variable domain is GAGVSQSPRYKVTKRGQDVTLRCDPISSHATLYWYQQALGQGPEFLTYFNYEAQPDKSGLPSDRFSAERPEGSISTLTIQRTEQRDSAMYRCASSLGAKQETQYFGPGTRLLVL.

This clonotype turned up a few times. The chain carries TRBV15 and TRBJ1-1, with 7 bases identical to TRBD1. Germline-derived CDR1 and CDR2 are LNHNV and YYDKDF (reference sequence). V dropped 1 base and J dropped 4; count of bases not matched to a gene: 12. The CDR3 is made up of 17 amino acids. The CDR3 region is CATSRARDSIRSTEAFF. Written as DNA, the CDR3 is TGTGCCACCAGCAGAGCCCGGGACAGTATAAGGTCCACTGAAGCTTTCTTT.

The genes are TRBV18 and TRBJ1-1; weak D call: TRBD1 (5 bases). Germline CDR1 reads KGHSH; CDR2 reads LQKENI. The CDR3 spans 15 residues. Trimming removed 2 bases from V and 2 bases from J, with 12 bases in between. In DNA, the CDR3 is TGTGCCAGCTCACCAAGGGGCGACTCAAACACTGAAGCTTTCTTT. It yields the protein CASSPRGDSNTEAFF.

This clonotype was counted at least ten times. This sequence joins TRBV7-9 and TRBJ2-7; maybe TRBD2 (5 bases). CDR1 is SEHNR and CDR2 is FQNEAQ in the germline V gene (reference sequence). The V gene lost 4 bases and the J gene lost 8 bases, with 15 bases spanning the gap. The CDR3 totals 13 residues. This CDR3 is CASSYIEGYQQYF. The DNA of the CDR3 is TGTGCCAGCAGCTACATCGAGGGTTATCAGCAGTACTTC.